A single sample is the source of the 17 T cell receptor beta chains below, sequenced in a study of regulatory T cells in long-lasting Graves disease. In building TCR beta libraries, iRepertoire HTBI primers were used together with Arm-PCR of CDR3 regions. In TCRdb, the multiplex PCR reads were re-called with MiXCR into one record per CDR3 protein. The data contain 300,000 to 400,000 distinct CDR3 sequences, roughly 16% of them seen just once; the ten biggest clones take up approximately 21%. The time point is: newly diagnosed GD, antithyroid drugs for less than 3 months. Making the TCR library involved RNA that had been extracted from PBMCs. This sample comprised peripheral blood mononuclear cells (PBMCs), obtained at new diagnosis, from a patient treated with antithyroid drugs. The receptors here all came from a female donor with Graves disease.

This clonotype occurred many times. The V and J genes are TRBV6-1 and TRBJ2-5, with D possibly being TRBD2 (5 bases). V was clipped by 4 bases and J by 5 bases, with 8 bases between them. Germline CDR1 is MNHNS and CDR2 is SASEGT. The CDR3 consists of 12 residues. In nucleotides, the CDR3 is TGTGCCAGCAGTGTACGGGGTGAGACCCAGTACTTC. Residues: CASSVRGETQYF.

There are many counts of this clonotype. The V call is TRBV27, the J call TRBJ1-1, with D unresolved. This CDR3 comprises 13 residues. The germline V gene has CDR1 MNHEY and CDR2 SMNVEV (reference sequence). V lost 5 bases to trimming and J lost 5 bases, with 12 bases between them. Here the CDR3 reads CASSGLTSTEAFF. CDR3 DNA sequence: TGTGCCAGCAGTGGACTGACGAGTACTGAAGCTTTCTTT.

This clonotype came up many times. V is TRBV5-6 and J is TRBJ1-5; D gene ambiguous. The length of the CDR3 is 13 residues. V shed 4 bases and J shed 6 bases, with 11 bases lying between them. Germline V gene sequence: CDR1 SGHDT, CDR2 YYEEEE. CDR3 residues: CASSNGVGQPQHF. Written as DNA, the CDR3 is TGTGCCAGCAGCAATGGGGTGGGTCAGCCCCAGCATTTT. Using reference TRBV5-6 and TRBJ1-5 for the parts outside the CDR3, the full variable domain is DAGVTQSPTHLIKTRGQQVTLRCSPKSGHDTVSWYQQALGQGPQFIFQYYEEEERQRGNFPDRFSGHQFPNYSSELNVNALLLGDSALYLCASSNGVGQPQHFGDGTRLSIL.

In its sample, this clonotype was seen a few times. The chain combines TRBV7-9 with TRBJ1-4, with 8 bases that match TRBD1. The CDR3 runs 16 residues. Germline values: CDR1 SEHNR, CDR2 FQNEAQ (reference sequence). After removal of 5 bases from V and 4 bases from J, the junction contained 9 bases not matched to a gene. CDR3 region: CASSPRDRLNNEKLFF. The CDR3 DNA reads TGTGCCAGCAGCCCACGGGACAGGCTAAATAATGAAAAACTGTTTTTT. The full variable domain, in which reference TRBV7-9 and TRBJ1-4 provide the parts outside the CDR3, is DTGVSQNPRHKITKRGQNVTFRCDPISEHNRLYWYRQTLGQGPEFLTYFQNEAQLEKSRLLSDRFSAERPKGSFSTLEIQRTEQGDSAMYLCASSPRDRLNNEKLFFGSGTQLSVL.

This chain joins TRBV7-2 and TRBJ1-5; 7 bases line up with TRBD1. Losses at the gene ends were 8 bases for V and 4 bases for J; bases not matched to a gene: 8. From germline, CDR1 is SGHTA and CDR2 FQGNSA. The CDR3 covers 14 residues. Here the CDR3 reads CASGRQGGNQPQHF. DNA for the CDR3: TGTGCCAGCGGACGACAGGGTGGTAATCAGCCCCAGCATTTT.

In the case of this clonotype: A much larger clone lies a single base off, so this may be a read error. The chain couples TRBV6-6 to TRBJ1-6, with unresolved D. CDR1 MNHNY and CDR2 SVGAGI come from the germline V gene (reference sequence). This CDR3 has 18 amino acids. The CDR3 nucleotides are TGTGCCAGCAGTTACTCGATGAGGAGGTTTTCGGAAAGTTCACCCTTCCACTTT. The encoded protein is CASSYSMRRFSESSPFHF.

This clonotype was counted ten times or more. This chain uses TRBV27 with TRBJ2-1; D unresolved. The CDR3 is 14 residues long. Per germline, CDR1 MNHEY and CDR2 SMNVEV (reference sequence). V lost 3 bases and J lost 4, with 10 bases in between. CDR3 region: CASSLSDPYNEQFF. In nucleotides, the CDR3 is TGTGCCAGCAGTTTGAGCGATCCTTACAATGAGCAGTTCTTC.

The CDR3: CATSDRRWRQSPATGELFF. The CDR3 DNA follows: TGTGCCACCAGTGACCGCCGGTGGAGACAGTCCCCAGCAACCGGGGAGCTGTTTTTT. The chain combines TRBV24-1 with TRBJ2-2; weak D call: TRBD1 (5 bases). CDR1 is KGHDR, CDR2 SFDVKD, per germline. CDR3 length equals 19 residues. V was shortened by 4 bases and J by 5 bases, with 25 bases between the two germline ends.

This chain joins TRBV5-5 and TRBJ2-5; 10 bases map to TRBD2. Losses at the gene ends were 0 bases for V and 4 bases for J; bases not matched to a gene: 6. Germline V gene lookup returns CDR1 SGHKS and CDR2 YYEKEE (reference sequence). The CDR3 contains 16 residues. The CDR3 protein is CASSLVASGGLETQYF. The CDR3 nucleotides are TGTGCCAGCAGCTTGGTGGCTAGCGGGGGATTAGAGACCCAGTACTTC. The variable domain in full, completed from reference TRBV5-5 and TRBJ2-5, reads DAGVTQSPTHLIKTRGQQVTLRCSPISGHKSVSWYQQVLGQGPQFIFQYYEKEERGRGNFPDRFSARQFPNYSSELNVNALLLGDSALYLCASSLVASGGLETQYFGPGTRLLVL.

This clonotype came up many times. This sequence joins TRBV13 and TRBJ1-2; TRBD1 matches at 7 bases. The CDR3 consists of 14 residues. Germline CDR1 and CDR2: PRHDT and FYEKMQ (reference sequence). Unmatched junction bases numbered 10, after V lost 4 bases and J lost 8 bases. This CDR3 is CASSSGTVKGGYTF. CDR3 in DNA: TGTGCCAGCAGCTCCGGGACAGTTAAGGGCGGCTACACCTTC.

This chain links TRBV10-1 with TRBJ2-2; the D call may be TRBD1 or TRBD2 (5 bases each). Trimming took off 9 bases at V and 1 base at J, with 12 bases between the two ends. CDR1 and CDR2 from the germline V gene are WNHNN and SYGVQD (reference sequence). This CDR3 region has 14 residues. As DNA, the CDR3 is TGCGCCAGTTCCGGGACCGAGAACACCGGGGAGCTGTTTTTT. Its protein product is CASSGTENTGELFF.

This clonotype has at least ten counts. The CDR3 nucleotides are TGTGCCAGTAGTATAGAGGCCAGACTAGCTAACACCGGGGAGCTGTTTTTT. Protein: CASSIEARLANTGELFF. The V gene is TRBV19, the J gene TRBJ2-2; TRBD2 aligns across 7 bases. The V gene end was trimmed by 0 bases and the J gene end by 2 bases; junction bases not matched to a gene: 6. CDR1 is LNHDA, CDR2 SQIVND, per germline (reference sequence). The CDR3 loop spans 17 amino acids.

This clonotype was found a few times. The CDR3 DNA sequence: TGTGCCAGCTCCCCTCAGGGAGAGAATGAGCAGTTCTTC. Translation gives CASSPQGENEQFF. This chain uses TRBV18 with TRBJ2-1; perhaps D is TRBD1 or TRBD2 (5 bases each). The length of the CDR3 is 13 residues. The V end lost 6 bases, the J end lost 7 bases, and 13 bases lay between the germline ends. Per the germline V gene, CDR1 is KGHSH and CDR2 is LQKENI.

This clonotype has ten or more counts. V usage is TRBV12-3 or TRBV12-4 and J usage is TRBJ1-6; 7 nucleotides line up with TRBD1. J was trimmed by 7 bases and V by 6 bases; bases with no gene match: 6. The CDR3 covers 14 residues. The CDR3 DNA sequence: TGTGCCAGCAGACACTCCAGGGGGAATTCACCCCTCCACTTT. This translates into CASRHSRGNSPLHF.

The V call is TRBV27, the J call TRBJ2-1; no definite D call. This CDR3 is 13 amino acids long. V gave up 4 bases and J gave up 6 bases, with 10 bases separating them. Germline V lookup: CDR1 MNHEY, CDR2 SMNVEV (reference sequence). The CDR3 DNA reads TGTGCCAGCAGTTGGGGTATCGGCAATGAGCAGTTCTTC. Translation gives CASSWGIGNEQFF.

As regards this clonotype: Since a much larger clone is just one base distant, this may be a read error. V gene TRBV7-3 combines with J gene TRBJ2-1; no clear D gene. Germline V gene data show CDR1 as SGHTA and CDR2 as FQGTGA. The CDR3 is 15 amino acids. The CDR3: CASSLRLGPYNEQLF. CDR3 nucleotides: TGTGCCAGCAGCTTACGGTTAGGCCCCTACAATGAGCAGCTCTTC.

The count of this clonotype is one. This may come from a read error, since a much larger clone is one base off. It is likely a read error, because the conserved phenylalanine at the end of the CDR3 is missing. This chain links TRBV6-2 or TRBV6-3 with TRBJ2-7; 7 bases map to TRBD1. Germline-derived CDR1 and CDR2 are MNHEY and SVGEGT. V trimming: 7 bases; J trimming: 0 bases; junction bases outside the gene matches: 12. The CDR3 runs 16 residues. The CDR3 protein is CASMGLLGTASYEQYL. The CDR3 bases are TGTGCCAGCATGGGCCTTTTGGGGACAGCCTCCTACGAGCAGTACCTC.